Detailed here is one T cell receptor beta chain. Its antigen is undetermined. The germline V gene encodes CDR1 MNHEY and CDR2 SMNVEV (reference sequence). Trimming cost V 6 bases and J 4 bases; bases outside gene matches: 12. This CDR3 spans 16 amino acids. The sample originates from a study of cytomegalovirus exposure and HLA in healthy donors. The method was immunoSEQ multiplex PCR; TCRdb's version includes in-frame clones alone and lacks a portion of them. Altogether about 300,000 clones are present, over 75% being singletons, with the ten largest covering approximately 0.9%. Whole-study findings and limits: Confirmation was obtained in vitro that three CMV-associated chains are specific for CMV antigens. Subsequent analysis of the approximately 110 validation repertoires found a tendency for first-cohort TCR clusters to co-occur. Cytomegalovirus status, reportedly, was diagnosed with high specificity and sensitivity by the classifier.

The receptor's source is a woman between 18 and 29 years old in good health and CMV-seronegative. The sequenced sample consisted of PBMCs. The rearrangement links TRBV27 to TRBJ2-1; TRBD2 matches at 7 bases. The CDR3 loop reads CASRMGSLAAYNEQFF. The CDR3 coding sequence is TGTGCCAGCAGGATGGGAAGTCTAGCGGCTTACAATGAGCAGTTCTTC.